The T cell receptor (beta chain) under discussion was sequenced for a study of blood T cell repertoires in COVID-19. At the level of the study: Samples taken during acute and convalescent COVID-19 were collected in the United States, Italy and Spain. T cells, B-cell-depleted T cells, or PBMCs supplied cDNA or gDNA.

Authors' methods: How many nucleated cells were present was estimated from reference gene primer amplification. Only in-frame clones appear in the TCRdb table, and some are missing; sequencing was by immunoSEQ multiplex PCR. The V and J calls and clone size come from that table; D and trimming were worked out from the DNA. Of about 300,000 clones in the sample, roughly 90% are singletons; the top ten hold 1.5% to 2%. Enrollees, about 18 to 90 years old, lived in approximately 25 US areas. CDR1 SEHNR and CDR2 FQNEAQ come from the germline V gene (reference sequence). This CDR3 spans 14 amino acids. With 2 bases removed from V and 4 bases from J, the gap between germline ends came to 10 bases.

The rearrangement uses TRBV7-9 and TRBJ2-3, with D tentatively TRBD2 (5 bases). Sequencing was done on a sample of PBMCs or T cells enriched from blood (not recorded which). The sequence was collected from a woman between 40 and 55 years old who had recovered from COVID-19. In DNA form, the CDR3 reads TGTGCCAGCAGCTTAATTCGGGGAGCAGATACGCAGTATTTT. Protein product: CASSLIRGADTQYF.